The 3 T cell receptor beta chains below come from one sample, sequenced in a study of control samples from healthy donors and cancer patients. The method was immunoSEQ multiplex PCR; TCRdb's version includes in-frame clones alone and lacks a portion of them. The repertoire holds 120,000 to 150,000 clones, with about 89% as singletons. Material: blood. The receptor set was obtained from a man younger than 35 in good health.

The J gene is TRBJ2-5, the V gene TRBV9; the D gene could be TRBD1 or TRBD2 (5 bases each). The V end was cut by 4 bases, the J end by 2 bases, with 15 bases between. The germline CDR1 and CDR2 sequences are SGDLS and YYNGEE. CDR3 length: 15 amino acids. CDR3 residues: CASSPRDRVQETQYF. CDR3 nucleotides: TGTGCCAGCAGCCCTCGGGACCGAGTACAAGAGACCCAGTACTTC.

This chain uses TRBV7-6 with TRBJ2-3, with D unresolved. The CDR3 is 15 residues long. Trimming stripped 1 base from V and 1 base from J, with 9 bases between. The germline V gene encodes CDR1 SGHVS and CDR2 FNYEAQ. The CDR3 loop reads CASSLGKSRTDTQYF. CDR3 nucleotide sequence: TGTGCCAGCAGCTTAGGGAAATCACGCACAGATACGCAGTATTTT.

The CDR3 coding sequence is TGTGCCAGCAGTTCAGACAGGGAGGCCAACACTGAAGCTTTCTTT. Its translation: CASSSDREANTEAFF. V and J are TRBV5-4 and TRBJ1-1, with 7 bases that match TRBD1. CDR1 is SGHNT and CDR2 is YYREEE in the germline V gene (reference sequence). The CDR3 runs to 15 residues. J was trimmed by 2 bases and V by 5 bases; bases with no gene match: 9.